These 7 T cell receptor beta chains were sequenced from one sample in a study of TIL therapy for anti-PD-1-resistant metastatic lung cancer (dated by TCRdb to the early 2020s). The sample's time point label, decoded: pre-treatment sample, taken before nivolumab and TIL therapy. The baseline tumor samples, taken from the same resection that was used to grow TIL, were excised metastases, most often pleural nodules or supraclavicular lymph nodes. The immunoSEQ v3 hsTCRB kit was used to amplify TCR beta CDR3 regions from genomic DNA through bias-controlled multiplex PCR. This is the immuneACCESS table as TCRdb keeps it, with only in-frame sequences that have V and J called. A part of the clones is gone; compared with another copy, unresolved V genes explain less than half, and the rest is unexplained. The sample data list about 7,500 clones, and 70% to 85% of these were observed just once. 7% of the sample goes to the ten largest clones.

The input for sequencing was tumor tissue, taken at baseline. All receptors derive from a person aged 25 to 85 with non-small cell lung cancer.

The chain couples TRBV28 to TRBJ1-4, with a possible D match to TRBD1 (5 bases). The germline CDR1 and CDR2 sequences are MDHEN and SYDVKM. V was trimmed by 5 bases and J by 8 bases, leaving 12 bases between them. The CDR3 totals 13 residues. The CDR3 spells CASSPGDGEKLFF. CDR3 nucleotide sequence: TGTGCCAGCAGTCCGGGGGACGGAGAAAAACTGTTTTTT.

This clone was recorded only once. This chain joins TRBV14 and TRBJ2-1; D remains ambiguous. Looked up from germline, CDR1 is SGHDN and CDR2 is FVKESK. The CDR3 spans 12 residues. The V end lost 0 bases, the J end lost 10 bases, and 7 bases lay between the germline ends. The DNA of the CDR3 is TGTGCCAGCAGCCAAGATCGGCGGGAGCAGTTCTTC. This translates into CASSQDRREQFF.

V usage is TRBV5-4 and J usage is TRBJ2-4; TRBD1 matches at 9 bases. V was pared by 4 bases and J by 1 base, with 6 bases of the junction left unmatched. Germline V CDR1 and CDR2: SGHNT, YYREEE (reference sequence). CDR3 size: 16 residues. This CDR3 is CASSAIGQGAKNIQYF. The CDR3 DNA reads TGTGCCAGCAGCGCCATCGGACAGGGGGCCAAAAACATTCAGTACTTC.

The chain employs TRBV14 and TRBJ1-2; TRBD1 matches 9 bases. This CDR3 is built from 16 residues. The germline CDR1 and CDR2 sequences are SGHDN and FVKESK. The V segment lost 2 bases and the J segment 2 bases; nucleotides outside the gene matches: 6. CDR3 in DNA: TGTGCCAGCAGCCAAACCGGGACAGGGATAAACTATGGCTACACCTTC. Residues: CASSQTGTGINYGYTF.

The chain is built from TRBV27 and TRBJ1-5; tentative D call: TRBD1 (5 bases). V lost 3 bases and J 2 bases, leaving 8 bases between the germline ends. Germline V gene data show CDR1 as MNHEY and CDR2 as SMNVEV (reference sequence). This CDR3 contains 14 residues. The CDR3 spells CASSFGTGNQPQHF. The CDR3 DNA follows: TGTGCCAGCAGTTTTGGGACGGGCAATCAGCCCCAGCATTTT.

The rearrangement links TRBV27 to TRBJ1-5; unclear D gene. V was trimmed by 4 bases and J by 5 bases, leaving 15 bases between them. This CDR3 spans 15 amino acids. The germline gives CDR1 MNHEY, CDR2 SMNVEV (reference sequence). CDR3 protein: CASSYPIGLYQPQHF. The CDR3 nucleotides are TGTGCCAGCAGTTACCCCATCGGACTGTATCAGCCCCAGCATTTT.

This chain joins TRBV7-2 and TRBJ1-5; D is ambiguous. From germline, CDR1 is SGHTA and CDR2 FQGNSA. The CDR3 covers 14 residues. The germline V and J ends were trimmed by 1 base and 1 base, with 5 bases remaining between them. In DNA, the CDR3 is TGTGCCAGCAGCTTAGTACCGAGCAATCAGCCCCAGCATTTT. This codes for CASSLVPSNQPQHF.